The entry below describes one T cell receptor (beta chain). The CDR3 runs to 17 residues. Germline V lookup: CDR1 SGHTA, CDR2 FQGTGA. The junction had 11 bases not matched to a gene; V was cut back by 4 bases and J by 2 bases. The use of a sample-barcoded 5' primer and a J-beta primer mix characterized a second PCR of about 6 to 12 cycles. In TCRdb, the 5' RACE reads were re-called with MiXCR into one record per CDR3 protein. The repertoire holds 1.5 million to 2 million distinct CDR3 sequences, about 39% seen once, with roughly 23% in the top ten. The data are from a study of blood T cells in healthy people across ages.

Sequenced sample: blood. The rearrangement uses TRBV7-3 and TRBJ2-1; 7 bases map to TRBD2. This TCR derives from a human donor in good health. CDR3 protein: CASSSVGLAETYNEQFF. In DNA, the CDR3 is TGTGCCAGCAGCTCCGTAGGGCTAGCGGAAACCTACAATGAGCAGTTCTTC.